The subject of this entry is one TCR beta chain. This entry belongs to a study of blood T cell repertoires in COVID-19. Study information: Material from acute and convalescent COVID-19 was sourced from the United States, Italy and Spain.

Produced via immunoSEQ multiplex PCR; TCRdb's table is partial and in-frame only. Among 350,000 to 400,000 clones listed, approximately 90% were seen once. The study drew participants aged about 18 to 89 years from some 24 US areas. Input material: PBMCs or T cells enriched from blood (not recorded which). The source of this sequence is a woman aged 25 to 39 with acute COVID-19.

CDR3 sequence reads: CASTTRDTQYF. CDR3 DNA: TGTGCCAGCACGACCAGGGATACGCAGTATTTT. V and J are TRBV2 and TRBJ2-3; the D is unclear. V lost 7 bases and J lost 6, with 8 bases in between. The CDR3 runs 11 residues. Germline CDR1 and CDR2: SNHLY and FYNNEI.